This T cell receptor (beta chain) derives from a study of blood T cell repertoires in COVID-19 (dated by TCRdb to 2020 to 2022). Regarding the complete study: The collaborator samples originated in the United States, Italy and Spain and spanned the acute and convalescent phases of COVID-19. Nearly every sample came with metadata listing a de-identified subject ID, COVID-19 status, age in years and sex. Deeply sampled blood TCRbeta repertoires from subjects exposed to, actively infected with, or recovered from COVID-19 were included in the dataset. The repertoires were released in a freely available public database meant as a resource for research on the immune response to SARS-CoV-2. Where available, HLA class I and class II types were taken from metadata supplied by the sample provider and were not determined by assay-based typing. The samples were drawn from two sources: the first 160 participants of the ongoing ImmuneRACE study, and some 1,300 subjects contributed by 6 global collaborators. The material from the prospective study consisted of cDNA or gDNA derived from T cells, B-cell-depleted T cells, or PBMCs.

Points on this clone: No antigen is known for it. No much larger clone exists at a distance of one base, and base qualities are not known.

Study-wide findings and limitations: Clinical and demographic metadata were provided uncurated, with the amount varying by source and participant.

Whole blood was collected in K2EDTA tubes by collaborating institutions according to the institutions' own protocols. For TCRbeta analysis, collaborators shipped samples in one of three forms: frozen whole blood, isolated PBMCs, or DNA extracted from either of those sample types. TCRbeta CDR3 regions were amplified from genomic DNA by means of the immunoSEQ Assay, a bias-controlled multiplex PCR. The authors processed their data as follows. Within the assay, amplification of reference gene primers was used to estimate how many nucleated cells each sample contained. Sequence reads were collapsed and filtered to measure the absolute abundance of every unique TCRbeta CDR3 rearrangement. For each sample, productive Simpson clonality was calculated as the square root of Simpson's diversity index across productive rearrangements. TCRdb carries this immuneACCESS record with in-frame sequences only. Its versions omit some clonotypes, under half of them owing to an unresolved V gene in the studies checked, with the rest unexplained. V and J calls and clone size are copied from that table; D and trimming were computed from the DNA. This sample lists about 150,000 clones; 75% to 90% were detected once. The ten largest clonotypes hold under 2.5% of the sample.

Based on the germline V gene (reference sequence), the CDR1 and CDR2 sequences are SGHKS and YYEKEE. Trimming costs V 0 bases and J 2 bases, and their ends lie 12 bases apart. There are 16 amino acids in the CDR3, from cysteine to phenylalanine inclusive. The retained sequence is limited to the CDR3, 48 bases, with the frame set at the first base. Sequencing was carried out using peripheral blood. This TCR derives from a woman aged 70 to 79 with acute or convalescent COVID-19. The V and J segments used are TRBV5-5 and TRBJ1-5; the D gene is unclear. The DNA reads TGTGCCAGCAGCTTGGCCTCGGGGAGGGGCAATCAGCCCCAGCATTTT. Protein translation: CASSLASGRGNQPQHF.